The clone carrying this T cell receptor (beta chain) was seen at least ten times. The target antigen is unknown. Scientists amplified the TCR beta CDR3 regions from RNA transcripts. Second-round multiplex PCR followed a first-round RT-PCR using HTBI primers. Using its own MiXCR run on the multiplex PCR reads, TCRdb lists one record per CDR3 protein. The table shows approximately 700,000 distinct CDR3 sequences, with roughly 41% occurring only once. This record belongs to a study of Graves' ophthalmopathy and Graves' hyperthyroidism. Whole-study results and caveats: The authors also found most expanded thyroid clonotypes above 0.001 frequency in blood.

After removal of 0 bases from V and 1 base from J, the junction contained 7 bases not matched to a gene. Germline lookup yields CDR1 ENHRY and CDR2 SYGVKD. The CDR3 runs to 19 residues. The sequenced material came from peripheral blood. The sequence came from an adult man with Graves' ophthalmopathy. The V gene is TRBV10-3, the J gene TRBJ2-6; 9 bases line up with TRBD1. The DNA of the CDR3 is TGTGCCATCAGTGAGTCCTTTGGGACAGGGATATCTGGGGCCAACGTCCTGACTTTC. Protein sequence: CAISESFGTGISGANVLTF.